This note documents a single T cell receptor (beta chain) sequence. This sample is part of a study of blood T cell repertoires in COVID-19. Study in general: Collection of acute and convalescent COVID-19 samples took place in the United States, Italy and Spain. T cells, B-cell-depleted T cells, or PBMCs supplied cDNA or gDNA.

Data came from immunoSEQ multiplex PCR; TCRdb stores just in-frame clones and leaves some out. The data show around 300,000 clones, 75% to 90% seen once. The sequence came from a woman younger than 30 who had recovered from COVID-19. Source material: PBMCs or T cells enriched from blood (not recorded which).

This CDR3 reads CASILRPQGGRETQYF. CDR3 nucleotides: TGTGCCAGCATCCTTCGGCCCCAGGGAGGTAGAGAGACCCAGTACTTC. This chain links TRBV5-5 with TRBJ2-5; D perhaps matches TRBD2 (6 bases). The germline V gene encodes CDR1 SGHKS and CDR2 YYEKEE (reference sequence). The CDR3 covers 16 residues. V shed 6 bases and J shed 4 bases, with 22 bases lying between them.